One and the same sample provided the 25 T cell receptor beta chains below, sequenced in a study of cytomegalovirus exposure and HLA in healthy donors. Researchers ran the PCR with 60 Vbeta and 13 Jbeta primers. Sequenced by immunoSEQ multiplex PCR; TCRdb stores in-frame clones only, minus some. Of roughly 100,000 clones in the sample, 60% to 70% were seen once. The source material was PBMCs. These TCRs come from a woman aged 45-65 years in good health and CMV-seronegative.

This chain connects TRBV19 to TRBJ2-2; D unresolved. This CDR3 is built from 14 residues. Trimming stripped 7 bases from V and 4 bases from J, with 13 bases between. Germline CDR1 and CDR2: LNHDA and SQIVND (reference sequence). CDR3 coding DNA: TGTGCCAGTAATGCCGACTTATCCACCGGGGAGCTGTTTTTT. Encoded protein: CASNADLSTGELFF.

V usage is TRBV10-3 and J usage is TRBJ2-5, with 8 bases lining up with TRBD2. J was trimmed by 3 bases and V by 4 bases; bases with no gene match: 10. In germline, CDR1 is ENHRY, CDR2 SYGVKD. The CDR3 sequence is 16 residues long. The CDR3 is CAISGGSGSTKETQYF. CDR3 sequence (DNA): TGTGCCATCAGTGGGGGCAGCGGGAGTACGAAAGAGACCCAGTACTTC.

CDR3 amino acids: CASSSPGEGAETQYF. The CDR3 DNA follows: TGTGCCAGCAGCTCCCCAGGGGAGGGAGCCGAGACCCAGTACTTC. V usage is TRBV7-9 and J usage is TRBJ2-5; D is perhaps TRBD2 (7 bases). The germline V gene has CDR1 SEHNR and CDR2 FQNEAQ (reference sequence). V was clipped by 4 bases and J by 5 bases, with 17 bases between them. The CDR3 is 15 residues long.

This chain connects TRBV30 to TRBJ2-3; 13 bases agree with TRBD2. V was pared by 2 bases and J by 4 bases, with 3 bases of the junction left unmatched. From germline, CDR1 is GTSNPN and CDR2 SVGIG (reference sequence). This CDR3 spans 15 amino acids. As DNA, the CDR3 is TGTGCCTGGAGTAATGGACTAGCGGGGGCAGATACGCAGTATTTT. Protein sequence: CAWSNGLAGADTQYF.

The rearrangement joins TRBV28 to TRBJ1-2; D might be TRBD1 (6 bases). The CDR3 covers 13 residues. The germline gives CDR1 MDHEN, CDR2 SYDVKM. V was pared by 4 bases and J by 4 bases, with 10 bases between. CDR3 DNA: TGTGCCAGCAGTTCCGGACAGTTCTATGGCTACACCTTC. Its protein is CASSSGQFYGYTF.

The chain links TRBV19 to TRBJ1-4; D gene ambiguous. From germline, CDR1 is LNHDA and CDR2 SQIVND (reference sequence). V shed 3 bases and J shed 13 bases, with 9 bases lying between them. CDR3 length: 11 residues. The CDR3 spells CASSMERGLFF. As DNA, the CDR3 is TGTGCCAGTAGTATGGAGCGAGGACTGTTTTTT.

This clone appeared a few times. J is TRBJ1-1 and V is TRBV5-1, with a possible D match to TRBD1 (5 bases). The V and J ends lost 3 bases and 1 base respectively, with 10 bases between them. Germline V gene data show CDR1 as SGHRS and CDR2 as YFSETQ. This CDR3 contains 14 residues. CDR3 region: CASSWGTQNTEAFF. As DNA, the CDR3 is TGCGCCAGCAGCTGGGGCACCCAGAACACTGAAGCTTTCTTT.

The chain combines TRBV27 with TRBJ2-1; possibly TRBD2 for D (6 bases). The CDR3 contains 12 residues. From germline, CDR1 is MNHEY and CDR2 SMNVEV (reference sequence). V lost 5 bases, J lost 8 bases, and 10 bases lay in between. The CDR3 nucleotides read TGTGCCAGCAGTCTTGCGGGATATGAGCAGTTCTTC. Its protein product is CASSLAGYEQFF.

This chain links TRBV5-1 with TRBJ2-5; TRBD2 is a possible D gene (6 bases). Trimming stripped 2 bases from V and 5 bases from J, with 19 bases between. This CDR3 has 16 amino acids. Germline V gene lookup returns CDR1 SGHRS and CDR2 YFSETQ. CDR3 sequence (DNA): TGCGCCAGCAGCTTCACCCCGGGACTCCGGGCGGAGACCCAGTACTTC. It specifies CASSFTPGLRAETQYF.

V and J are TRBV2 and TRBJ2-5; D perhaps matches TRBD2 (6 bases). V lost 4 bases to trimming and J lost 5 bases, with 17 bases between them. The germline gives CDR1 SNHLY, CDR2 FYNNEI. This CDR3 region has 15 residues. As DNA, the CDR3 is TGTGCCAGCAGTGTAGTGGGTTGGCGGGGCGAGACCCAGTACTTC. Translated, it gives CASSVVGWRGETQYF.

The genes are TRBV19 and TRBJ2-7; 10 bases are a match to TRBD2. CDR3 length: 14 residues. V was clipped by 7 bases and J by 5 bases; unmatched bases: 8. CDR1 LNHDA and CDR2 SQIVND come from the germline V gene (reference sequence). The CDR3 loop is CASTSGLAKDEQYF. The CDR3 bases are TGTGCCAGTACATCGGGACTAGCGAAAGACGAGCAGTACTTC.

This clone has just one count. The rearrangement joins TRBV2 to TRBJ2-7; D is undetermined. This CDR3 comprises 11 residues. V lost 8 bases and J lost 4, with 9 bases in between. Germline V gives CDR1 SNHLY, CDR2 FYNNEI. The CDR3 here is CASAVRYEQYF. DNA for the CDR3: TGTGCCAGCGCAGTCCGTTACGAGCAGTACTTC.

The V call is TRBV5-1, the J call TRBJ2-7, with 9 bases fitting TRBD2. Looked up from germline, CDR1 is SGHRS and CDR2 is YFSETQ. This CDR3 has 15 residues. J lost 3 bases, V lost 3 bases, and 7 bases had no gene match. CDR3 amino acids: CASSSLAGERYEQYF. CDR3 coding DNA: TGCGCCAGCAGCTCTTTAGCGGGGGAACGCTACGAGCAGTACTTC.

The chain uses TRBV2 and TRBJ1-1; D is perhaps TRBD1 (5 bases). V lost 6 bases, J lost 1 base, and 15 bases lay in between. The germline V gene encodes CDR1 SNHLY and CDR2 FYNNEI. The CDR3 contains 15 residues. This CDR3 reads CASRSLDSPNTEAFF. The DNA of the CDR3 is TGTGCCAGCAGGTCACTTGACAGCCCGAACACTGAAGCTTTCTTT.

The chain uses TRBV5-1 and TRBJ2-5; 13 nucleotides line up with TRBD2. Germline V gives CDR1 SGHRS, CDR2 YFSETQ. V lost 0 bases to trimming and J lost 3 bases; unmatched junction nucleotides: 5. The CDR3 has 17 amino acids. The DNA of the CDR3 is TGCGCCAGCAGCTTGGTTACCGGGACTAGCGGGAAAGAGACCCAGTACTTC. It is translated as CASSLVTGTSGKETQYF. Full variable domain (outside the CDR3, taken from reference TRBV5-1 and TRBJ2-5): KAGVTQTPRYLIKTRGQQVTLSCSPISGHRSVSWYQQTPGQGLQFLFEYFSETQRNKGNFPGRFSGRQFSNSRSEMNVSTLELGDSALYLCASSLVTGTSGKETQYFGPGTRLLVL.

The chain employs TRBV6-1 and TRBJ1-5; a possible D gene is TRBD1 (6 bases). This CDR3 is 13 amino acids long. The germline V and J ends were trimmed by 4 bases and 5 bases, with 9 bases remaining between them. The germline V gene has CDR1 MNHNS and CDR2 SASEGT. CDR3 in DNA: TGTGCCAGCAGTGGGACAGAGGATCAGCCCCAGCATTTT. It translates to CASSGTEDQPQHF.

V usage is TRBV30 and J usage is TRBJ1-5; 11 bases map to TRBD1. Trimming at V came to 1 base and at J to 2 bases, leaving 4 bases not matched to a gene. Germline values: CDR1 GTSNPN, CDR2 SVGIG (reference sequence). CDR3 size: 16 residues. The CDR3 DNA is TGTGCCTGGAGTGAGGACAGGGGGCCCGGCAATCAGCCCCAGCATTTT. Translated, it gives CAWSEDRGPGNQPQHF.

This clone occurred a few times. The chain is built from TRBV2 and TRBJ2-7, with TRBD2 matching over 9 bases. The CDR3 contains 13 residues. CDR1 is SNHLY and CDR2 is FYNNEI in the germline V gene. J was trimmed by 9 bases and V by 4 bases; bases with no gene match: 7. DNA of the CDR3: TGTGCCAGCAGTGGATTAGCGGGAGCGCGGCAGTACTTC. Translating gives CASSGLAGARQYF.

V and J are TRBV7-6 and TRBJ2-2, with 7 bases fitting TRBD2. The germline CDR1 and CDR2 sequences are SGHVS and FNYEAQ. V lost 1 base, J lost 4 bases, and 3 bases stayed unmatched. The CDR3 loop spans 15 amino acids. The CDR3 nucleotides read TGTGCCAGCAGCTTAGAGGGAGGGAGCACCGGGGAGCTGTTTTTT. It codes for CASSLEGGSTGELFF.

This sequence joins TRBV18 and TRBJ2-3; 7 bases fit TRBD2. This CDR3 contains 16 residues. The J segment lost 3 bases and the V segment lost 0 bases, leaving 6 bases of the junction unmatched. Looked up from germline, CDR1 is KGHSH and CDR2 is LQKENI. The CDR3 DNA reads as TGTGCCAGCTCACCACCGATCGGGGGAGGGACAGATACGCAGTATTTT. This sequence encodes CASSPPIGGGTDTQYF.

The CDR3 DNA reads as TGTGCCAGCAGCTTGACTGCCGGGGAGCTGTTTTTT. Translation gives CASSLTAGELFF. The V gene is TRBV5-6, the J gene TRBJ2-2; D is ambiguous. Germline V gives CDR1 SGHDT, CDR2 YYEEEE. This CDR3 has 12 amino acids. V shed 1 base and J shed 6 bases, with 4 bases lying between them. Looking up the rest from reference TRBV5-6 and TRBJ2-2 gives the full variable domain: DAGVTQSPTHLIKTRGQQVTLRCSPKSGHDTVSWYQQALGQGPQFIFQYYEEEERQRGNFPDRFSGHQFPNYSSELNVNALLLGDSALYLCASSLTAGELFFGEGSRLTVL.

This chain uses TRBV6-5 with TRBJ2-7, with unresolved D. V was trimmed by 5 bases and J by 3 bases, leaving 5 bases between them. CDR3 length equals 11 residues. CDR1 and CDR2 (germline): MNHEY, SVGAGI. The CDR3 loop is CASSRLYEQYF. The CDR3 DNA reads TGTGCCAGCAGTAGACTCTACGAGCAGTACTTC.

Points on this clone: The junction differs from germline at one of its ends, possibly a read error. The rearrangement links TRBV28 to TRBJ2-2; 7 bases map to TRBD1. The CDR3 covers 13 residues. CDR1 MDHEN and CDR2 SYDVKM come from the germline V gene. As DNA, the CDR3 is TGTGCCAGCAGTCCTCCGGACGCAGGGGGGCTGTTTTTT. It codes for CASSPPDAGGLFF.

The rearrangement joins TRBV11-3 to TRBJ1-4; D not certain. This CDR3 spans 12 amino acids. CDR1 and CDR2 from the germline V gene are SGHNT and YENEEA. V lost 3 bases and J 14 bases, leaving 13 bases between the germline ends. The CDR3 here is CASSFGGIGLFF. The DNA for the CDR3 is TGTGCCAGCAGCTTCGGAGGGATAGGGCTGTTTTTT.

V and J are TRBV19 and TRBJ2-1; the match to TRBD2 covers 11 bases. The CDR3 is 15 amino acids. V was pared by 4 bases and J by 4 bases, with 3 bases of the junction left unmatched. Germline V gene data show CDR1 as LNHDA and CDR2 as SQIVND (reference sequence). CDR3 in amino acids: CASSRGLAEYNEQFF. The CDR3 DNA reads as TGTGCCAGTAGTAGGGGACTAGCGGAATACAATGAGCAGTTCTTC.